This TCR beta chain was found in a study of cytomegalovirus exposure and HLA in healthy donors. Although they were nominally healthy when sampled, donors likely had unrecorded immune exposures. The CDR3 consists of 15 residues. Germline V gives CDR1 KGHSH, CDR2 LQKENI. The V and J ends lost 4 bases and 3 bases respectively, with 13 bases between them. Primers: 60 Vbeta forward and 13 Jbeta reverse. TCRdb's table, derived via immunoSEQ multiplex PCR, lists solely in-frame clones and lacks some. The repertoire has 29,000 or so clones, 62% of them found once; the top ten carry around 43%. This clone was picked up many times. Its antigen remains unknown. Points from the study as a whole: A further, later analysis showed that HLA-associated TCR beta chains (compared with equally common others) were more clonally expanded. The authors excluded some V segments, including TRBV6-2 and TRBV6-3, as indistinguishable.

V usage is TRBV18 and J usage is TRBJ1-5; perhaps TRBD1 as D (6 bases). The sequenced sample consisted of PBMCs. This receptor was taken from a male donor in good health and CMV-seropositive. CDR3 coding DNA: TGTGCCAGCTCACTGCCTGGACAGTACAATCAGCCCCAGCATTTT. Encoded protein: CASSLPGQYNQPQHF.